The clone carrying this T cell receptor (beta chain) was seen at least ten times. The antigen remains undetermined. TCRdb fed the 5' RACE reads into MiXCR, producing one record per CDR3 protein. The repertoire holds under 80,000 distinct CDR3 sequences, with approximately 6% as singletons. CDR1 and CDR2 from the germline V gene are SEHNR and FQNEAQ (reference sequence). The CDR3 has 16 amino acids. The V gene lost 5 bases and the J gene lost 0 bases, with 16 bases spanning the gap. The data stem from a study of spatial heterogeneity in lung cancer. Study-wide results and limits: In blood, ubiquitous expanded tumor TCRs appeared more at resection than follow-up.

Time point denoted: sample taken at primary tumor resection. This chain connects TRBV7-9 to TRBJ1-1; D is uncertain. The receptor was isolated from a female donor with early-stage non-small cell lung cancer. Specimen: PBMCs, collected at surgery. This chain's CDR3 is CASSPRRDGLNTEAFF. As DNA, the CDR3 is TGTGCCAGCAGCCCACGCCGAGACGGGCTGAACACTGAAGCTTTCTTT.